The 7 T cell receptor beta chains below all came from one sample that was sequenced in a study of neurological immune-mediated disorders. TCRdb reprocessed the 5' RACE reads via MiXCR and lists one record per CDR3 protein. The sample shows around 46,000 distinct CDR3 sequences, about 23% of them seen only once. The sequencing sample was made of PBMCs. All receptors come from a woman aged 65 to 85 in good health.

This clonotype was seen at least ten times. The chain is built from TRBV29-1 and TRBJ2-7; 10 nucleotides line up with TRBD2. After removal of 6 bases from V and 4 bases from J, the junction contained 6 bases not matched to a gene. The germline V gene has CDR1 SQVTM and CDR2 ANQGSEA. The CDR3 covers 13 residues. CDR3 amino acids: CSVELAGDYEQYF. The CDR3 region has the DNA TGCAGCGTCGAGCTAGCGGGAGATTACGAGCAGTACTTC.

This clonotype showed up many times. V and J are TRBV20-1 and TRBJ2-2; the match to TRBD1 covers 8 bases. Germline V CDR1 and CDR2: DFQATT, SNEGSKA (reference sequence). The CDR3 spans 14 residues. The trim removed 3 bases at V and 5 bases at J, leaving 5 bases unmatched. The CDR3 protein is CSASRQGRTGELFF. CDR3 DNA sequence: TGCAGTGCTAGTCGACAGGGGAGGACCGGGGAGCTGTTTTTT.

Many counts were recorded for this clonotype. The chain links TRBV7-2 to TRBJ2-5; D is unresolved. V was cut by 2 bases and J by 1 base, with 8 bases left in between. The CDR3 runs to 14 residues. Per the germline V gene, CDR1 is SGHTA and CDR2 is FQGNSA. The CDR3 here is CASSLFAGQETQYF. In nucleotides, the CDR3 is TGTGCCAGCAGCTTATTCGCTGGCCAAGAGACCCAGTACTTC. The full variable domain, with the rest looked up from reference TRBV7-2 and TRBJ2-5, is GAGVSQSPSNKVTEKGKDVELRCDPISGHTALYWYRQSLGQGLEFLIYFQGNSAPDKSGLPSDRFSAERTGGSVSTLTIQRTQQEDSAVYLCASSLFAGQETQYFGPGTRLLVL.

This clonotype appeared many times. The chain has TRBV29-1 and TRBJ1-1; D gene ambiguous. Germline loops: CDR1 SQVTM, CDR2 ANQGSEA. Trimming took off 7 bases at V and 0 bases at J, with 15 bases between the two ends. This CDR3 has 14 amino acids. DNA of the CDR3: TGCAGCGCCAAGAAAGCGACACTGAACACTGAAGCTTTCTTT. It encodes CSAKKATLNTEAFF.

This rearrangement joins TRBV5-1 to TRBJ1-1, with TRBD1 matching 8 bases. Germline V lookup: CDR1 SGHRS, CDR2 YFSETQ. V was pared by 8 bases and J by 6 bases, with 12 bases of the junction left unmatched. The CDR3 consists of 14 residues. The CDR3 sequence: CARRPLQGESEAFF. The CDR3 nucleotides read TGCGCCAGAAGACCCCTACAGGGGGAGTCTGAAGCTTTCTTT.

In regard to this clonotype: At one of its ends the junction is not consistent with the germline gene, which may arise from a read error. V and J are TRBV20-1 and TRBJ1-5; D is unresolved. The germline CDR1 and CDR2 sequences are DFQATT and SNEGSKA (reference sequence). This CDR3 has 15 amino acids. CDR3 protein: CSASGPCLSNQPQHF. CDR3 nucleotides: TGCAGTGCTAGTGGCCCGTGCCTTAGCAATCAGCCCCAGCACTTT.

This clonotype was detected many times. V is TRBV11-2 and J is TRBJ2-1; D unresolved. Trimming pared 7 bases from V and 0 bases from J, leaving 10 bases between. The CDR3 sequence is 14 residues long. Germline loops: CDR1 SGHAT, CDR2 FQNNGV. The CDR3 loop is CASTRVLSYNEQFF. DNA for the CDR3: TGTGCCAGCACCCGGGTCCTCTCCTACAATGAGCAGTTCTTC.